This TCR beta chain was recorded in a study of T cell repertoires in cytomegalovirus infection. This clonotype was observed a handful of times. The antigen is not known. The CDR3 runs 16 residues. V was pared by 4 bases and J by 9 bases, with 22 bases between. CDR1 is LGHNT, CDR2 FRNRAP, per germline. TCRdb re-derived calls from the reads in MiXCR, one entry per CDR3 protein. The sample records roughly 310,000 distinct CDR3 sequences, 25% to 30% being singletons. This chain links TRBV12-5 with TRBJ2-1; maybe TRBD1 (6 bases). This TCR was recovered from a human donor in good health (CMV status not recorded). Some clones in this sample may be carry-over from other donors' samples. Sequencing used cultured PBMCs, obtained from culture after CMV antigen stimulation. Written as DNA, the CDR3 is TGTGCTAGTGGTTCCCTGACAGGAGAGGATTATGGTGAGCAGTTCTTC. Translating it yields CASGSLTGEDYGEQFF. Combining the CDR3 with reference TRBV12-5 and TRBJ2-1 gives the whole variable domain DARVTQTPRHKVTEMGQEVTMRCQPILGHNTVFWYRQTMMQGLELLAYFRNRAPLDDSGMPKDRFSAEMPDATLATLKIQPSEPRDSAVYFCASGSLTGEDYGEQFFGPGTRLTVL.